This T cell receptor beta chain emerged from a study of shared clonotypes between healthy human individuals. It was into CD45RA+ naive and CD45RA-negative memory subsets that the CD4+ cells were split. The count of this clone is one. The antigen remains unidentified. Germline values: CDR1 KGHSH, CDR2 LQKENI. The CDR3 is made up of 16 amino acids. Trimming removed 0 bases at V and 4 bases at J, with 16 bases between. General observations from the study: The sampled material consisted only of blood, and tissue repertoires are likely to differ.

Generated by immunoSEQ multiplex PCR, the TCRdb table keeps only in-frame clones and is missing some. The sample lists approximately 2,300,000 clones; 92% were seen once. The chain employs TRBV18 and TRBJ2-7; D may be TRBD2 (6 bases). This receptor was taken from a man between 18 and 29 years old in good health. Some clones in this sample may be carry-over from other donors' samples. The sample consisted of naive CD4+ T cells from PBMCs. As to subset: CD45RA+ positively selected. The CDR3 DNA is TGTGCCAGCTCACCACCCTCTACCGGGAGAGGTTACGAGCAGTACTTC. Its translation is CASSPPSTGRGYEQYF.